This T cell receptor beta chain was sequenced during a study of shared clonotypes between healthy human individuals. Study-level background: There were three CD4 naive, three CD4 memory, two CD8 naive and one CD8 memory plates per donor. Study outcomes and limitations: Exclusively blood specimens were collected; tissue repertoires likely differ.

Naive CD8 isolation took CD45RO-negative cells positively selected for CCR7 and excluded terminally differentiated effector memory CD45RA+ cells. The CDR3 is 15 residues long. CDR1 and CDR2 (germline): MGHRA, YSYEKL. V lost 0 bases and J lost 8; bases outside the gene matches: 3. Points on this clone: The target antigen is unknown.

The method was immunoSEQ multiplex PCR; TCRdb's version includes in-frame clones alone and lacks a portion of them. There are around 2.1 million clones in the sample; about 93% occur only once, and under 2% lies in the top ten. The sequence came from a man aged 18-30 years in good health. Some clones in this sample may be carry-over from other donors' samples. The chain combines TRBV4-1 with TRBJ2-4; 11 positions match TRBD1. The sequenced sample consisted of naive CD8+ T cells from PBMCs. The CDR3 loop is CASSQEGQGEDIQYF. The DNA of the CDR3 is TGCGCCAGCAGCCAAGAGGGACAGGGGGAGGACATTCAGTACTTC.